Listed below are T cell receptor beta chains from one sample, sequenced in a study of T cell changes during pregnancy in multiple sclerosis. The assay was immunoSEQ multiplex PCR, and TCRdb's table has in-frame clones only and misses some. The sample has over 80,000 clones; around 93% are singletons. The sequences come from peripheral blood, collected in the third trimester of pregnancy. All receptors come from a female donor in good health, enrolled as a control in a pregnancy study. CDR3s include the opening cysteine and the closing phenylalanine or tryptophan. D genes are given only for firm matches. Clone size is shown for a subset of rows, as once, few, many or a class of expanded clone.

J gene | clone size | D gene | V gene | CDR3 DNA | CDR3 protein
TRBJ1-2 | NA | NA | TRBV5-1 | TGCGCCAGCAGCTTGGAAACAGGTACCTATGGCTACACCTTC | CASSLETGTYGYTF
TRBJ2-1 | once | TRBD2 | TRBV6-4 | TGTGCCAGCAGTGTCGGGGGGGAGTACAATGAGCAGTTCTTC | CASSVGGEYNEQFF
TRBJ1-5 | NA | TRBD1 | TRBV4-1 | TGCGCCAGCAGCCTCTACGAGACAGGGACTGGACAGCCCCAGCATTTT | CASSLYETGTGQPQHF
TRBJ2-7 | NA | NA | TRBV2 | TGTGCCAGCAGGACGGACATCTCTAGGCAGTACTTC | CASRTDISRQYF
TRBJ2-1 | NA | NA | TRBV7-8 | TGTGCCAGCAGCCGCGGGTACAATGAGCAGTTCTTC | CASSRGYNEQFF
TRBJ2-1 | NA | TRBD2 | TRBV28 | TGTGCCAGCAGTTTATCAAGGACTAGCGGGAGCAATGAGCAGTTCTTC | CASSLSRTSGSNEQFF
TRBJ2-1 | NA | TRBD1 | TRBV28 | TGTGCCAGCAGTTCCGGACAGGGATGGTCCTACAATGAGCAGTTCTTC | CASSSGQGWSYNEQFF
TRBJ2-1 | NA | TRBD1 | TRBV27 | TGTGCCAGCAGTCCGAGACAGGGTATTCCTAATGAGCAGTTCTTC | CASSPRQGIPNEQFF
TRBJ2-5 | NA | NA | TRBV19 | TGTGCCAGTAGAGGGACATTCACTGGGGAGACCCAGTACTTC | CASRGTFTGETQYF
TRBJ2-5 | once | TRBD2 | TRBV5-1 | TGCGCCAGCAGCCCAGGGACTAGCTTGGGAGAGACCCAGTACTTC | CASSPGTSLGETQYF
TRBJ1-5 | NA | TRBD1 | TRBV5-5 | TGTGCCAGCAGCTTTCGACCGGGACAGGCTCAGCCCCAGCATTTT | CASSFRPGQAQPQHF
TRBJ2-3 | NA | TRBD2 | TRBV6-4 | TGTGCCAGCAGTGACTCCCACCTCCGAACTAGCGGGGGCACAGATACGCAGTATTTT | CASSDSHLRTSGGTDTQYF
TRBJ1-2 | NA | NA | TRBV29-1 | TGCAGCGTTGTTGAGGGGGACTATGGCTACACCTTC | CSVVEGDYGYTF
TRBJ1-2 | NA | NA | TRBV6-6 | NA | CASSTSIRGATGGYTF
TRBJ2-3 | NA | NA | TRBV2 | TGTGCCAGTCCTGGGACTGCGAGAACCACAGATACGCAGTATTTT | CASPGTARTTDTQYF
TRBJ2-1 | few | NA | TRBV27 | TGTGCCAGCAGTTGGACAGAGTCCTACAATGAGCAGTTCTTC | CASSWTESYNEQFF
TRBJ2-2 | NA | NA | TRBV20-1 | TGCAGTGCTAGACAGAGGGGGGAGCTGTTTTTT | CSARQRGELFF
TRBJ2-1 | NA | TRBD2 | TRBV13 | TGTGCCAGCAGCTCTATAGGGACTAGCGGGGCGAATGAGCAGTTCTTC | CASSSIGTSGANEQFF
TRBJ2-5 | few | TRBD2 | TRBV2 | TGTGCCAGCACAAGAATGGGACTAGCGGGGACCCAAGAGACCCAGTACTTC | CASTRMGLAGTQETQYF
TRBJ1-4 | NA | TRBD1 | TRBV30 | TGTGCCCGACAGGGCCCTAATGAAAAACTGTTTTTT | CARQGPNEKLFF
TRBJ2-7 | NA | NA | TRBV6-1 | TGTGCCAGCAGTGAAAAGGCGAGGGGGAGGGGGGTTCCCAGCTCCTACGAGCAGTACTTC | CASSEKARGRGVPSSYEQYF
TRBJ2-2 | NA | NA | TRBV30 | TGTGCCTGGAGTGTGGGACTCAACACCGGGGAGCTGTTTTTT | CAWSVGLNTGELFF
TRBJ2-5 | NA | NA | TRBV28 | TGTGCCAGCAGTTTCGGGCGGGGTAACCAAGAGACCCAGTACTTC | CASSFGRGNQETQYF
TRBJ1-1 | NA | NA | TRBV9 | TGTGCCAGCAGTCGAGAAGAGAGGCCCCCGGCGAACACTGAAGCTTTCTTT | CASSREERPPANTEAFF
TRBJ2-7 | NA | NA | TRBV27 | TGTGCCAGCAGTTTATCTGGAGACCCGCTCAACGAGCAGTACTTC | CASSLSGDPLNEQYF
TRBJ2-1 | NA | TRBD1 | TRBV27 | TGTGCCAGCAGTTCCGGGACAGGGGCTTTCTATGAGCAGTTCTTC | CASSSGTGAFYEQFF
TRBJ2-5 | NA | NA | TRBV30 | TGTGCCTGGAGTAGCCTGACGGGAGAGACCCAGTACTTC | CAWSSLTGETQYF
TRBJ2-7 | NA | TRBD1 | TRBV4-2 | TGTGCCAGCAGCCCGGGGACAGCCACGTACGAGCAGTACTTC | CASSPGTATYEQYF
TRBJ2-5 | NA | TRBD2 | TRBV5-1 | TGCGCCAGCAGCCCTTTTGGTAGCGGGATGGGGCAAGAGACCCAGTACTTC | CASSPFGSGMGQETQYF
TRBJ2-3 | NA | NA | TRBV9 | TGTGCCAGCAGCGTAGATGGGGGGAGGAGCACAGATACGCAGTATTTT | CASSVDGGRSTDTQYF
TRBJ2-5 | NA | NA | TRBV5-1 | TGCGCCAGCAGCTGGGGGCCGGCAGCCCAAGAGACCCAGTACTTC | CASSWGPAAQETQYF
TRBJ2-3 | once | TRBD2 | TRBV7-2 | TGTGCCAGCAGCTTAGCCCAACTAGCGGGAGGGGTAACAGATACGCAGTATTTT | CASSLAQLAGGVTDTQYF
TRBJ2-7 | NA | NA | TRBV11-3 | TGTGCCAGCAGCTCCCGGACGGGGAGGACCTACGAGCAGTACTTC | CASSSRTGRTYEQYF
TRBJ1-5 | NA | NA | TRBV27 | TGTGCCAGCAGTTCTACCTTCAATCAGCCCCAGCATTTT | CASSSTFNQPQHF
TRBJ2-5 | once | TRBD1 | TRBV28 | TGTGCCAGCAGTTTCATAGCGTTCCGGGACAGGTACCAAGAGACCCAGTACTTC | CASSFIAFRDRYQETQYF
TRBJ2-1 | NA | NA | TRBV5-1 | TGCGCCAGCAGCTTGGCCGGACTCGGGGAGCAGTTCTTC | CASSLAGLGEQFF
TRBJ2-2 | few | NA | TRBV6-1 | TGTGCCAGCACGTTGAGCGCCGGGGAGCTGTTTTTT | CASTLSAGELFF
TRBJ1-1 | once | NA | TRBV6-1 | TGTGCCAGCAGTGAACTCGTGGAGCCGAACACTGAAGCTTTCTTT | CASSELVEPNTEAFF
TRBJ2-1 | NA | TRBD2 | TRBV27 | TGTGCCAGCAGTTCAACTAGCGGGCTCTCAAGGTCCTACAATGAGCAGTTCTTC | CASSSTSGLSRSYNEQFF
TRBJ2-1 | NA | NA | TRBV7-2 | TGTGCCAGCAGCTTAGGACAGCTGTCCTACAATGAGCAGTTCTTC | CASSLGQLSYNEQFF
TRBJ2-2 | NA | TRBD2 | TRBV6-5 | TGTGCCAGCAGTTACTCTAGCGGGAGTGGGACCGGGGAGCTGTTTTTT | CASSYSSGSGTGELFF
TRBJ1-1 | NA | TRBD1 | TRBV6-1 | TGTGCCGGCCAACTGGACAGGTACACTGAAGCTTTCTTT | CAGQLDRYTEAFF
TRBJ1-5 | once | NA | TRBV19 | TGTGCCAGTAGTATAGATGCTGGCGGTAGCAATCAGCCCCAGCATTTT | CASSIDAGGSNQPQHF
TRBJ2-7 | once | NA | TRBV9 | TGTGCCAGCAGCGTAGCGGTTGGAGGAGAGGGCGGGACCTACGAGCAGTACTTC | CASSVAVGGEGGTYEQYF
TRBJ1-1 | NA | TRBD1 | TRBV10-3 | TGTGCCATCAGTGAAATAAAGGGGGCGAGGTCTGGAACCACTGAAGCTTTCTTT | CAISEIKGARSGTTEAFF
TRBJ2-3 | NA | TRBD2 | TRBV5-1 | TGCGCCAGCAGCTCGGGACTAGCGGCTAGCACAGATACGCAGTATTTT | CASSSGLAASTDTQYF
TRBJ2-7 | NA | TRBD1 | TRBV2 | TGTGCCAGCAGTGGGGGGACAGGGGGCACCTACGAGCAGTACTTC | CASSGGTGGTYEQYF
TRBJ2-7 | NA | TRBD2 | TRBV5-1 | TGCGCCAGCAGCTTGGCCGGAGGACTAGCGGGAATTTCCTACGAGCAGTACTTC | CASSLAGGLAGISYEQYF
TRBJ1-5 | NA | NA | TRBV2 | TGTGCCAGCAGTGACGAGGGGGGGAATCAGCCCCAGCATTTT | CASSDEGGNQPQHF
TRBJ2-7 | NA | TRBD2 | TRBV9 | TGTGCCAGCAGCGTAGCGGAGCGTAGCGGGAGTTTCAACGAGCAGTACTTC | CASSVAERSGSFNEQYF
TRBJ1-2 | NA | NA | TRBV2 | TGTGCCAGCTACGGGCAGGGATCTTACGGCTACACCTTC | CASYGQGSYGYTF
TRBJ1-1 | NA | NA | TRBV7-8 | TGTGCCAGCAGCTCTAGCGGGAGGAACACTGAAGCTTTCTTT | CASSSSGRNTEAFF
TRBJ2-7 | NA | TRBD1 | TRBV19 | TGTGCCAGTAGTCTTCCCGGACAGGGGCCCTACGAGCAGTACTTC | CASSLPGQGPYEQYF